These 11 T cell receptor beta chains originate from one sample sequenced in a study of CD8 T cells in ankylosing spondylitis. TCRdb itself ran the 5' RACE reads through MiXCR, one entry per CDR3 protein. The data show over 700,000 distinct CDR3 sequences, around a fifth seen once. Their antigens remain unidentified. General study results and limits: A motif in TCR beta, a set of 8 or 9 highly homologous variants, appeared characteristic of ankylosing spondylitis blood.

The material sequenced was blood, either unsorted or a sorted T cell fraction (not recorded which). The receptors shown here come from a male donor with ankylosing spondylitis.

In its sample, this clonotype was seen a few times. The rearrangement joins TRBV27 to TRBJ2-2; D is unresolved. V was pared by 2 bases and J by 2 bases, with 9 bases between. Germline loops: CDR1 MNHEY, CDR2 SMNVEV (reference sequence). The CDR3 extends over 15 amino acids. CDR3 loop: CASSLTRLNTGELFF. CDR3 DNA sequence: TGTGCCAGCAGTTTAACCAGACTTAACACCGGGGAGCTGTTTTTT.

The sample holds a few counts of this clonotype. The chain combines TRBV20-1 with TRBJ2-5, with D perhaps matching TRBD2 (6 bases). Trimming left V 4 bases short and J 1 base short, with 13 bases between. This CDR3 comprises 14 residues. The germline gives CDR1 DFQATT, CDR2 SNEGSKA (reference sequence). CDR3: CSATGGPIQETQYF. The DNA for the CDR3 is TGCAGTGCTACCGGAGGGCCGATCCAAGAGACCCAGTACTTC.

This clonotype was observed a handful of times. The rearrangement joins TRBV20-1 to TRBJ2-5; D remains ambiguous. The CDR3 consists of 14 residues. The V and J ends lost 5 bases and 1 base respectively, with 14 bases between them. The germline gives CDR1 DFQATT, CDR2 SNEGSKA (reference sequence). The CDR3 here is CSAPKRETQETQYF. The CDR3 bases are TGCAGTGCTCCGAAGCGAGAGACCCAAGAGACCCAGTACTTC.

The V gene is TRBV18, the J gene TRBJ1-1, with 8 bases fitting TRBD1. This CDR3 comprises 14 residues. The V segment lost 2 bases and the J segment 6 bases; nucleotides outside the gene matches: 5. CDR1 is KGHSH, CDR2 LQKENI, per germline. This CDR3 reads CASSPRQGIAEAFF. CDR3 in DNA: TGTGCCAGCTCACCAAGACAGGGGATAGCTGAAGCTTTCTTT.

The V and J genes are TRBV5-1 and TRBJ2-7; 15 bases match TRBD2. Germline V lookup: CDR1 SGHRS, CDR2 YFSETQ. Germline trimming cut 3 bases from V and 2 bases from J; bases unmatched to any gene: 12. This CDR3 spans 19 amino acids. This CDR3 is CASSSRSLGLAGGPYEQYF. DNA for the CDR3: TGCGCCAGCAGCTCTCGAAGTCTGGGACTAGCGGGGGGTCCCTACGAGCAGTACTTC.

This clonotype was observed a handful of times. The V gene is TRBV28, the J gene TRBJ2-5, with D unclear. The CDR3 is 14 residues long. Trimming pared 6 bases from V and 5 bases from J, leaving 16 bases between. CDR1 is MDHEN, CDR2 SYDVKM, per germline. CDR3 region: CASSLRWRVETQYF. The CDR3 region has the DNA TGTGCCAGCAGCCTTCGGTGGAGAGTGGAGACCCAGTACTTC.

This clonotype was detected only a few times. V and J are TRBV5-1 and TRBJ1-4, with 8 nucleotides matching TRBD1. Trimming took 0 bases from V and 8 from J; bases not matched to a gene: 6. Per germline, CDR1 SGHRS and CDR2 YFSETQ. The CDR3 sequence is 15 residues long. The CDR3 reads CASSLVGQGAEKLFF. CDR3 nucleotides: TGCGCCAGCAGCTTGGTCGGCCAGGGGGCGGAAAAACTGTTTTTT.

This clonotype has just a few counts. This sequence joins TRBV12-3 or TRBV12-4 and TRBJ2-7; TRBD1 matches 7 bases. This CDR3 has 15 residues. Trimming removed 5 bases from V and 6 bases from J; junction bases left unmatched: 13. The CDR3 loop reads CASSPPYGTESEQYF. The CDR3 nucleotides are TGTGCCAGCAGTCCACCATACGGGACAGAGAGCGAGCAGTACTTC.

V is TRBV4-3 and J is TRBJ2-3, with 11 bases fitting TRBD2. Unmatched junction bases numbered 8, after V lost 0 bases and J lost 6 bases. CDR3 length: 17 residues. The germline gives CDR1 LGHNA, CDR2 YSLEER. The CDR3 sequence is CASSQDRLAGGLDTQYF. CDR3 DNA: TGCGCCAGCAGCCAAGATCGCCTAGCGGGAGGTTTGGATACGCAGTATTTT.

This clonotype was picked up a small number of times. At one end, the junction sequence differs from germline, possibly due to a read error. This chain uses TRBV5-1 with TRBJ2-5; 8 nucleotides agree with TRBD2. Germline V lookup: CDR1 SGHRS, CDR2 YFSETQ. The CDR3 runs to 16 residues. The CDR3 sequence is CASSRGASGSQEAQYF. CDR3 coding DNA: TGCGCCAGCAGCCGCGGGGCTAGCGGGTCTCAAGAGGCCCAGTACTTC.

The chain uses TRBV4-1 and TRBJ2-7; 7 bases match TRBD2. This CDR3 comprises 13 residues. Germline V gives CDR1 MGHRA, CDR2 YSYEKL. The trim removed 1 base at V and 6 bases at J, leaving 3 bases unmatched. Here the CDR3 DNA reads TGCGCCAGCAGCCAAGGGGAGGGGACCGAGCAGTACTTC. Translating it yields CASSQGEGTEQYF.